What follows are 26 T cell receptor beta chains derived from one specimen sequenced in a study of cytomegalovirus exposure and HLA in healthy donors (dated by TCRdb to the late 2010s). Library preparation employed the immunoSEQ multiplex PCR assay. For the multiplex PCR, a mixture combining 60 forward primers for TCR Vbeta segments and 13 reverse primers for TCR Jbeta segments was used. The source is immuneACCESS, and TCRdb retained only in-frame sequences with V and J called. Part of the clones is not carried over; for the studies checked, unresolved V genes explain less than half of this, and the remainder is unexplained. Recorded for this sample are about 60,000 clones; approximately 80% of them occurred a single time. About 3.3% of the sample comes from the top ten. Sequencing used PBMCs. The origin of the receptors is a woman in her 40s in good health and CMV-seropositive.

This sequence joins TRBV30 and TRBJ1-1; 7 positions agree with TRBD1. The length of the CDR3 is 14 residues. In germline, CDR1 is GTSNPN, CDR2 SVGIG (reference sequence). The J segment lost 1 base and the V segment lost 1 base, leaving 3 bases of the junction unmatched. Here the CDR3 DNA reads TGTGCCTGGAGTGAGTGGACAGGGAACACTGAAGCTTTCTTT. Residues: CAWSEWTGNTEAFF. The variable domain in full, completed from reference TRBV30 and TRBJ1-1, reads SQTIHQWPATLVQPVGSPLSLECTVEGTSNPNLYWYRQAAGRGLQLLFYSVGIGQISSEVPQNLSASRPQDRQFILSSKKLLLSDSGFYLCAWSEWTGNTEAFFGQGTRLTVV.

V usage is TRBV5-1 and J usage is TRBJ2-3; TRBD2 matches 12 bases. CDR3 length: 16 amino acids. V gave up 4 bases and J gave up 0 bases; unmatched junction bases: 3. Germline loops: CDR1 SGHRS, CDR2 YFSETQ. This chain's CDR3 is CASSTSGGSSTDTQYF. DNA for the CDR3: TGCGCCAGCAGCACTAGCGGGGGGTCTAGCACAGATACGCAGTATTTT.

The chain carries TRBV30 and TRBJ1-2, with 9 bases matching TRBD1. V lost 2 bases and J lost 8; bases outside the gene matches: 9. This CDR3 comprises 14 residues. Germline V gives CDR1 GTSNPN, CDR2 SVGIG (reference sequence). CDR3 protein: CAWSILGQGGGYTF. The DNA for the CDR3 is TGTGCCTGGAGTATACTGGGACAGGGAGGGGGCTACACCTTC. The complete variable domain, with remaining parts taken from reference TRBV30 and TRBJ1-2, reads SQTIHQWPATLVQPVGSPLSLECTVEGTSNPNLYWYRQAAGRGLQLLFYSVGIGQISSEVPQNLSASRPQDRQFILSSKKLLLSDSGFYLCAWSILGQGGGYTFGSGTRLTVV.

The V call is TRBV5-4, the J call TRBJ1-4; 9 bases agree with TRBD1. The V segment lost 4 bases and the J segment 4 bases; nucleotides outside the gene matches: 8. Germline V gene lookup returns CDR1 SGHNT and CDR2 YYREEE (reference sequence). This CDR3 is built from 16 residues. The CDR3 here is CASSARQGVFNEKLFF. The CDR3 DNA is TGTGCCAGCAGCGCGCGACAGGGGGTGTTTAATGAAAAACTGTTTTTT. The full variable domain, its missing parts supplied by reference TRBV5-4 and TRBJ1-4, is ETGVTQSPTHLIKTRGQQVTLRCSSQSGHNTVSWYQQALGQGPQFIFQYYREEENGRGNFPPRFSGLQFPNYSSELNVNALELDDSALYLCASSARQGVFNEKLFFGSGTQLSVL.

The chain combines TRBV5-4 with TRBJ1-1, with a possible D match to TRBD1 (5 bases). Trimming stripped 3 bases from V and 5 bases from J, with 20 bases between. Germline CDR1 reads SGHNT; CDR2 reads YYREEE (reference sequence). The CDR3 has 16 amino acids. The CDR3 is CASSSPAGEGRTEAFF. The DNA for the CDR3 is TGTGCCAGCAGCTCTCCTGCGGGGGAGGGGAGGACTGAAGCTTTCTTT. Based on the CDR3 plus reference TRBV5-4 and TRBJ1-1, the full variable domain is ETGVTQSPTHLIKTRGQQVTLRCSSQSGHNTVSWYQQALGQGPQFIFQYYREEENGRGNFPPRFSGLQFPNYSSELNVNALELDDSALYLCASSSPAGEGRTEAFFGQGTRLTVV.

The chain recombines TRBV29-1 with TRBJ1-2, with D unclear. The germline V and J ends were trimmed by 5 bases and 0 bases, with 13 bases remaining between them. Germline CDR1 and CDR2: SQVTM and ANQGSEA. The CDR3 sequence is 14 residues long. In nucleotides, the CDR3 is TGCAGCGTTTATGGGAGCCTAGCTAACTATGGCTACACCTTC. Translation gives CSVYGSLANYGYTF.

This clone was counted between two and nine times. V is TRBV2 and J is TRBJ2-7; TRBD1 is a possible D gene (6 bases). The CDR3 extends over 14 amino acids. The V end was cut by 8 bases, the J end by 3 bases, with 17 bases between. Per germline, CDR1 SNHLY and CDR2 FYNNEI. The CDR3 DNA reads TGTGCCAGCCAAAAACAGGGAGTTAGCTACGAGCAGTACTTC. Amino acid sequence: CASQKQGVSYEQYF.

This clone has more than one count but fewer than ten. V and J are TRBV6-1 and TRBJ2-3, with D hard to call. The germline V gene has CDR1 MNHNS and CDR2 SASEGT. The CDR3 has 15 residues. Trimming left V 1 base short and J 4 bases short, with 12 bases between. The CDR3 here is CASSEERVRADTQYF. The CDR3 DNA sequence: TGTGCCAGCAGTGAAGAACGGGTAAGAGCAGATACGCAGTATTTT.

This chain joins TRBV5-6 and TRBJ2-7; 7 positions agree with TRBD1. Unmatched junction bases numbered 10, after V lost 4 bases and J lost 3 bases. From germline, CDR1 is SGHDT and CDR2 YYEEEE. The CDR3 spans 15 residues. Here the CDR3 DNA reads TGTGCCAGCAGCCCGATAACAGGGGAAAGCTACGAGCAGTACTTC. Protein product: CASSPITGESYEQYF.

The rearrangement uses TRBV5-4 and TRBJ2-3; 8 positions agree with TRBD2. Germline trimming cut 4 bases from V and 1 base from J; bases unmatched to any gene: 11. This CDR3 contains 17 residues. Germline CDR1 reads SGHNT; CDR2 reads YYREEE (reference sequence). The CDR3 reads CASSVSTGTRGTDTQYF. CDR3 DNA sequence: TGTGCCAGCAGCGTGAGTACCGGGACTAGAGGCACAGATACGCAGTATTTT.

Written as DNA, the CDR3 is TGTGCCTGGAGTACAGAAGGGACAGCTAACACTGAAGCTTTCTTT. Translation: CAWSTEGTANTEAFF. The chain recombines TRBV30 with TRBJ1-1; 7 bases map to TRBD1. Per germline, CDR1 GTSNPN and CDR2 SVGIG (reference sequence). The CDR3 is 15 residues long. After removal of 2 bases from V and 2 bases from J, the junction contained 8 bases not matched to a gene.

The CDR3: CASKWDLGGSYEQYF. The CDR3 region has the DNA TGCGCCAGCAAATGGGACCTTGGGGGGAGCTACGAGCAGTACTTC. The chain links TRBV5-1 to TRBJ2-5; D may be TRBD2 (6 bases). Judging by the DNA end, TRBJ2-7 fits better; the J call may be wrong. CDR1 is SGHRS, CDR2 YFSETQ, per germline. The CDR3 loop spans 15 amino acids.

The J gene is TRBJ2-7, the V gene TRBV15, with D uncertain. This CDR3 spans 12 amino acids. CDR1 is LNHNV and CDR2 is YYDKDF in the germline V gene (reference sequence). V was clipped by 5 bases and J by 6 bases, with 11 bases between them. The CDR3 region is CATSLNSVEQYF. DNA for the CDR3: TGTGCCACCAGCCTTAACAGTGTCGAGCAGTACTTC.

The chain couples TRBV18 to TRBJ2-1; a weak D match, TRBD2 (6 bases). Germline loops: CDR1 KGHSH, CDR2 LQKENI. The V end lost 6 bases, the J end lost 8 bases, and 20 bases lay between the germline ends. This CDR3 region has 15 residues. In nucleotides, the CDR3 is TGTGCCAGCTCCCGGGCGGGGAGGATAGTGGATGAGCAGTTCTTC. It yields the protein CASSRAGRIVDEQFF. Drawing the rest from reference TRBV18 and TRBJ2-1, the complete variable domain is NAGVMQNPRHLVRRRGQEARLRCSPMKGHSHVYWYRQLPEEGLKFMVYLQKENIIDESGMPKERFSAEFPKEGPSILRIQQVVRGDSAAYFCASSRAGRIVDEQFFGPGTRLTVL.

The chain links TRBV6-6 to TRBJ2-6; TRBD1 aligns across 9 bases. The CDR3 loop spans 16 amino acids. The germline V gene has CDR1 MNHNY and CDR2 SVGAGI (reference sequence). The V and J ends lost 6 bases and 0 bases, in that order; junction bases with no gene match: 3. The CDR3 bases are TGTGCCAGCAGACCGGGACAGGGCTCTGGGGCCAACGTCCTGACTTTC. Protein sequence: CASRPGQGSGANVLTF.

V is TRBV30 and J is TRBJ1-4; a possible D gene is TRBD1 (5 bases). This CDR3 has 12 residues. Germline CDR1 and CDR2: GTSNPN and SVGIG (reference sequence). Trimming removed 6 bases at V and 5 bases at J, with 10 bases between. CDR3 region: CACRGANEKLFF. Written as DNA, the CDR3 is TGTGCCTGCCGCGGGGCCAATGAAAAACTGTTTTTT.

The rearrangement joins TRBV5-1 to TRBJ1-4, with D perhaps matching TRBD1 (6 bases). Germline V CDR1 and CDR2: SGHRS, YFSETQ. Deletions cut 3 bases from V and 7 bases from J, with 13 bases between. The CDR3 length is 14 residues. CDR3 amino acids: CASSSQGSTEKLFF. The DNA of the CDR3 is TGCGCCAGCAGCTCACAGGGTTCTACTGAAAAACTGTTTTTT.

The genes are TRBV5-1 and TRBJ2-3, with 8 bases fitting TRBD2. Germline V gene lookup returns CDR1 SGHRS and CDR2 YFSETQ. The CDR3 has 14 amino acids. The junction had 3 bases not matched to a gene; V was cut back by 3 bases and J by 3 bases. The DNA of the CDR3 is TGCGCCAGCAGCTCCCGGGAGGGGACAGATACGCAGTATTTT. Translated, it gives CASSSREGTDTQYF.

DNA for the CDR3: TGTGCCAGCAGCGCCCTAGCGGGGGGCGATTCCTACGAGCAGTACTTC. Its protein is CASSALAGGDSYEQYF. The chain carries TRBV9 and TRBJ2-7; 11 bases fit TRBD2. The CDR3 covers 16 residues. The germline gives CDR1 SGDLS, CDR2 YYNGEE. Trimming at V came to 3 bases and at J to 1 base, leaving 6 bases not matched to a gene.

The chain combines TRBV11-1 with TRBJ2-7; 7 positions agree with TRBD2. The junction had 22 bases not matched to a gene; V was cut back by 10 bases and J by 1 base. The CDR3 loop spans 18 amino acids. Germline values: CDR1 SGHAT, CDR2 FQDESV (reference sequence). The CDR3 DNA is TGTGCCAACCACTACGGGAGCTCCGGGACTATCCTTTCCTACGAGCAGTACTTC. As protein: CANHYGSSGTILSYEQYF.

V and J are TRBV4-1 and TRBJ2-2; 9 bases align to TRBD1. CDR3 length: 18 amino acids. With 4 bases clipped from V and 3 bases from J, the junction kept 12 bases outside the gene matches. Germline V gene sequence: CDR1 MGHRA, CDR2 YSYEKL. CDR3 sequence: CASSLPGTGRKDTGELFF. CDR3 DNA sequence: TGCGCCAGCAGCCTCCCCGGGACAGGGCGCAAGGACACCGGGGAGCTGTTTTTT.

This chain uses TRBV7-9 with TRBJ1-2, with 8 bases lining up with TRBD1. Looked up from germline, CDR1 is SEHNR and CDR2 is FQNEAQ (reference sequence). The CDR3 has 17 residues. V lost 4 bases to trimming and J lost 2 bases; unmatched junction nucleotides: 12. Here the CDR3 reads CASSSNPRTGSNYGYTF. The CDR3 DNA is TGTGCCAGCAGCTCCAACCCGCGGACAGGGTCGAACTATGGCTACACCTTC.

The chain recombines TRBV6-4 with TRBJ2-1; 8 bases map to TRBD2. V trimming: 4 bases; J trimming: 5 bases; junction bases outside the gene matches: 7. CDR3 size: 15 residues. In germline, CDR1 is MRHNA, CDR2 SNTAGT. As DNA, the CDR3 is TGTGCCAGCAGTGCCGGGACTAGGCCGAACAATGAGCAGTTCTTC. Translated, it gives CASSAGTRPNNEQFF.

This chain links TRBV5-4 with TRBJ2-5, with 9 bases lining up with TRBD2. Germline trimming cut 2 bases from V and 1 base from J; bases unmatched to any gene: 3. There are 15 residues in the CDR3. The germline V gene has CDR1 SGHNT and CDR2 YYREEE (reference sequence). CDR3 DNA sequence: TGTGCCAGCAGCTTAACGGGACTAGCCCAAGAGACCCAGTACTTC. Translation gives CASSLTGLAQETQYF.

This clone occurred once. One end of the junction does not line up with germline, which may come from a read error. This chain links TRBV27 with TRBJ2-7, with D maybe TRBD1 (6 bases). The CDR3 runs to 14 residues. The germline V gene has CDR1 MNHEY and CDR2 SMNVEV (reference sequence). CDR3: CASSLGTGSYAQYF. The CDR3 DNA follows: TGTGCCAGCAGTTTAGGCACAGGGTCCTACGCGCAGTACTTC.

The rearrangement links TRBV6-5 to TRBJ2-7, with a tentative D call TRBD2 (6 bases). Deletions cut 6 bases from V and 12 bases from J, with 18 bases between. The CDR3 totals 12 residues. The germline gives CDR1 MNHEY, CDR2 SVGAGI. CDR3 DNA sequence: TGTGCCAGCAGCCCCGCAGGAGGGAGCAGGTACTTC. It yields the protein CASSPAGGSRYF.